This note documents a single TCR beta chain sequence. J lost 5 bases, V lost 5 bases, and 6 bases had no gene match. There are 14 residues in the CDR3. CDR1 is LNHDA, CDR2 SQIVND, per germline (reference sequence). The data were produced by immunoSEQ multiplex PCR, yet TCRdb's version contains in-frame clones alone and is incomplete. The sample gives some 150,000 clones, roughly 81% of which show up once; 7% to 10% is in the top ten. This sample stems from a study of blood T cell repertoires in COVID-19. Input material: peripheral blood. The TCR comes from a human donor with acute or convalescent COVID-19. The donor label of this sample is uncertain. The V and J genes are TRBV19 and TRBJ2-3, with 8 bases aligning to TRBD1. CDR3 bases: TGTGCCAGTAGTTCCGGGACAGGAGAAGATACGCAGTATTTT. Translating it yields CASSSGTGEDTQYF. The full variable domain, completed using reference TRBV19 and TRBJ2-3, is DGGITQSPKYLFRKEGQNVTLSCEQNLNHDAMYWYRQDPGQGLRLIYYSQIVNDFQKGDIAEGYSVSREKKESFPLTVTSAQKNPTAFYLCASSSGTGEDTQYFGPGTRLTVL.